Below are 29 T cell receptor beta chains sequenced from a single sample in a study of blood T cell repertoires in COVID-19 (dated by TCRdb to 2019 to 2021). Preparation of the library involved the immunoSEQ multiplex PCR assay. TCRdb took over this immuneACCESS table, retaining in-frame rearrangements with V and J assigned. Such tables are incomplete; in checked studies, under half of the missing clones stem from an unresolved V gene, and the remainder is unexplained. This sample comprises around 100,000 clones, 87% of them detected only once. The ten largest clones capture 2.5% to 3.5% of the sample. The sample taken for sequencing was peripheral blood. The receptor source for this set is a man aged 45 to 65 in a cohort sampled during active COVID-19.

The rearrangement joins TRBV19 to TRBJ1-4, with D unclear. The germline V gene encodes CDR1 LNHDA and CDR2 SQIVND (reference sequence). Deletions cut 5 bases from V and 6 bases from J, with 10 bases between. This CDR3 comprises 13 residues. The CDR3 DNA is TGTGCCAGTAGTCCTCAGGAGGATGAAAAACTGTTTTTT. This encodes CASSPQEDEKLFF. The full variable domain, with the rest looked up from reference TRBV19 and TRBJ1-4, is DGGITQSPKYLFRKEGQNVTLSCEQNLNHDAMYWYRQDPGQGLRLIYYSQIVNDFQKGDIAEGYSVSREKKESFPLTVTSAQKNPTAFYLCASSPQEDEKLFFGSGTQLSVL.

The rearrangement links TRBV7-9 to TRBJ2-3, with 7 bases aligning to TRBD1. The V gene's germline CDR1 is SEHNR and CDR2 FQNEAQ (reference sequence). V shed 4 bases, J shed 2 bases, and the junction held 6 bases outside the gene matches. This CDR3 is 15 amino acids long. The CDR3 DNA is TGTGCCAGCAGCTCAGGGGGACAGATCACAGATACGCAGTATTTT. Translating it yields CASSSGGQITDTQYF.

This clone has more than one count but fewer than ten. V and J are TRBV6-5 and TRBJ2-2, with D tentatively TRBD1 (6 bases). Per the germline V gene, CDR1 is MNHEY and CDR2 is SVGAGI. The CDR3 contains 15 residues. V lost 6 bases and J lost 6, with 17 bases in between. The CDR3, as DNA: TGTGCCAGCAGCCTCACCCCGCCAGGGGCCGGGGAGCTGTTTTTT. Amino acids: CASSLTPPGAGELFF.

Written as DNA, the CDR3 is TGTGCCACGGCACGGGGGAACCAAGAGACCCAGTACTTC. Residues: CATARGNQETQYF. The V call is TRBV12-3 or TRBV12-4, the J call TRBJ2-5; a possible D gene is TRBD2 (6 bases). This CDR3 is 13 amino acids long. V lost 10 bases and J 0 bases, leaving 12 bases between the germline ends.

CDR3 DNA: TGCGCCAGCAGCCCTTACAGGGGCGGTAACTACGAGCAGTACTTC. Protein: CASSPYRGGNYEQYF. The chain recombines TRBV5-1 with TRBJ2-7; 7 nucleotides match TRBD1. The ends lost 4 bases at V and 3 bases at J; junction bases unmatched: 10. This CDR3 is built from 15 residues. Germline CDR1 is SGHRS and CDR2 is YFSETQ. Complete variable domain (other parts from reference TRBV5-1 and TRBJ2-7): KAGVTQTPRYLIKTRGQQVTLSCSPISGHRSVSWYQQTPGQGLQFLFEYFSETQRNKGNFPGRFSGRQFSNSRSEMNVSTLELGDSALYLCASSPYRGGNYEQYFGPGTRLTVT.

The chain is built from TRBV5-1 and TRBJ1-1, with D perhaps matching TRBD1 (6 bases). The CDR3 is 15 residues long. Trimming took 4 bases from V and 1 from J, leaving 14 bases between them. Germline lookup yields CDR1 SGHRS and CDR2 YFSETQ. CDR3 nucleotide sequence: TGCGCCAGCAGCCCGGATACAGGGAGGAACACTGAAGCTTTCTTT. Translating gives CASSPDTGRNTEAFF.

The V and J genes are TRBV7-2 and TRBJ2-1; 8 bases are a match to TRBD1. This CDR3 has 13 residues. Germline CDR1 is SGHTA and CDR2 is FQGNSA. The V gene end was trimmed by 4 bases and the J gene end by 9 bases; junction bases not matched to a gene: 5. The CDR3 coding sequence is TGTGCCAGCAGCTACACGACAGGGGTTGAGCAGTTCTTC. This sequence encodes CASSYTTGVEQFF.

The chain has TRBV7-8 and TRBJ2-7, with 11 bases that match TRBD2. There are 15 residues in the CDR3. J gave up 2 bases and V 3 bases, and 3 bases lay outside the gene matches. Germline lookup yields CDR1 SGHVS and CDR2 FQNEAQ. Here the CDR3 reads CASSFSGLAAYEQYF. CDR3 nucleotide sequence: TGTGCCAGCAGCTTCTCGGGACTAGCGGCCTACGAGCAGTACTTC. Using reference TRBV7-8 and TRBJ2-7 for the parts outside the CDR3, the full variable domain is GAGVSQSPRYKVAKRGQDVALRCDPISGHVSLFWYQQALGQGPEFLTYFQNEAQLDKSGLPSDRFFAERPEGSVSTLKIQRTQQEDSAVYLCASSFSGLAAYEQYFGPGTRLTVT.

The V gene is TRBV5-5, the J gene TRBJ2-3; TRBD2 aligns across 7 bases. Germline V lookup: CDR1 SGHKS, CDR2 YYEKEE (reference sequence). This CDR3 is 13 amino acids long. Losses at the gene ends were 1 base for V and 5 bases for J; bases not matched to a gene: 1. CDR3 nucleotides: TGTGCCAGCAGCTTGTCGGGAGGAGATACGCAGTATTTT. It specifies CASSLSGGDTQYF.

The chain employs TRBV7-8 and TRBJ1-1; the D gene is possibly TRBD1 (6 bases). The CDR3 is made up of 18 amino acids. Trimming left V 1 base short and J 0 bases short, with 18 bases between. CDR1 and CDR2 from the germline V gene are SGHVS and FQNEAQ. CDR3 loop: CASSLVGQGRGMNTEAFF. In nucleotides, the CDR3 is TGTGCCAGCAGCTTAGTCGGGCAGGGGCGGGGGATGAACACTGAAGCTTTCTTT. Full variable domain (outside the CDR3, taken from reference TRBV7-8 and TRBJ1-1): GAGVSQSPRYKVAKRGQDVALRCDPISGHVSLFWYQQALGQGPEFLTYFQNEAQLDKSGLPSDRFFAERPEGSVSTLKIQRTQQEDSAVYLCASSLVGQGRGMNTEAFFGQGTRLTVV.

CDR3 protein: CASSLQGTNEQYF. Written as DNA, the CDR3 is TGTGCCAGCAGTTTACAGGGGACGAACGAGCAGTACTTC. The chain has TRBV27 and TRBJ2-7, with D tentatively TRBD1 (6 bases). V was trimmed by 2 bases and J by 5 bases, leaving 10 bases between them. This CDR3 has 13 residues. Per germline, CDR1 MNHEY and CDR2 SMNVEV (reference sequence).

The rearrangement uses TRBV2 and TRBJ2-5, with D perhaps TRBD1 (6 bases). Trimming took 7 bases from V and 5 from J, leaving 14 bases between them. The CDR3 spans 13 residues. The germline CDR1 and CDR2 sequences are SNHLY and FYNNEI. In nucleotides, the CDR3 is TGTGCCAGCACTGGGGGCTATGGGGAGACCCAGTACTTC. The encoded protein is CASTGGYGETQYF.

The chain combines TRBV11-2 with TRBJ2-7; possibly TRBD1 for D (5 bases). V was pared by 0 bases and J by 7 bases, with 13 bases between. The CDR3 sequence is 14 residues long. The germline CDR1 and CDR2 sequences are SGHAT and FQNNGV. In nucleotides, the CDR3 is TGTGCCAGCAGCTTAGAAGTAGGGGCAGGGGAGCAGTACTTC. Its translation is CASSLEVGAGEQYF.

V gene TRBV5-1 combines with J gene TRBJ2-3; D may be TRBD2 (5 bases). Trimming removed 5 bases from V and 4 bases from J, with 11 bases in between. The CDR3 runs 13 residues. Germline V CDR1 and CDR2: SGHRS, YFSETQ. CDR3 sequence reads: CASRQEGADTQYF. CDR3 nucleotides: TGCGCCAGCAGACAAGAGGGCGCAGATACGCAGTATTTT.

The V gene is TRBV6-5, the J gene TRBJ2-5; no reliable D call. The CDR3 contains 11 residues. CDR1 and CDR2 from the germline V gene are MNHEY and SVGAGI. V was cut by 6 bases and J by 3 bases, with 5 bases left in between. The CDR3 loop is CASRTEETQYF. In DNA form, the CDR3 reads TGTGCCAGCAGAACTGAAGAGACCCAGTACTTC.

V gene TRBV7-7 combines with J gene TRBJ2-3; D might be TRBD1 (5 bases). The germline CDR1 and CDR2 sequences are SSHAT and FNYEAQ (reference sequence). V was shortened by 5 bases and J by 3 bases, with 12 bases between the two germline ends. CDR3 length: 14 amino acids. CDR3 region: CASSLGVGTDTQYF. The CDR3 region has the DNA TGTGCCAGCAGCCTAGGGGTCGGGACAGATACGCAGTATTTT. Variable domain in full (rest from reference TRBV7-7 and TRBJ2-3): GAGVSQSPRYKVTKRGQDVTLRCDPISSHATLYWYQQALGQGPEFLTYFNYEAQPDKSGLPSDRFSAERPEGSISTLTIQRTEQRDSAMYRCASSLGVGTDTQYFGPGTRLTVL.

This chain uses TRBV5-1 with TRBJ2-1; weak D call: TRBD1 (5 bases). The germline V and J ends were trimmed by 1 base and 3 bases, with 11 bases remaining between them. The CDR3 consists of 15 residues. Germline V CDR1 and CDR2: SGHRS, YFSETQ. CDR3 residues: CASSLTGSDYNEQFF. As DNA, the CDR3 is TGCGCCAGCAGCTTGACAGGAAGCGACTACAATGAGCAGTTCTTC. The whole variable domain, remainder taken from reference TRBV5-1 and TRBJ2-1, is KAGVTQTPRYLIKTRGQQVTLSCSPISGHRSVSWYQQTPGQGLQFLFEYFSETQRNKGNFPGRFSGRQFSNSRSEMNVSTLELGDSALYLCASSLTGSDYNEQFFGPGTRLTVL.

This chain links TRBV19 with TRBJ2-3; maybe TRBD2 (7 bases). The CDR3 extends over 15 amino acids. Germline V lookup: CDR1 LNHDA, CDR2 SQIVND (reference sequence). Trimming cost V 1 base and J 3 bases, with 11 bases left between them. Here the CDR3 DNA reads TGTGCCAGTAGTATAGTAGGGGGGGCGACAGATACGCAGTATTTT. This sequence encodes CASSIVGGATDTQYF.

This sequence joins TRBV5-5 and TRBJ1-2; TRBD1 matches at 8 bases. CDR1 SGHKS and CDR2 YYEKEE come from the germline V gene (reference sequence). The CDR3 is made up of 16 amino acids. J lost 5 bases, V lost 4 bases, and 13 bases had no gene match. The CDR3 DNA reads as TGTGCCAGCAGCCCAACCACCATGGACAGGGTTTATGGCTACACCTTC. Its protein is CASSPTTMDRVYGYTF.

The chain recombines TRBV10-3 with TRBJ2-5, with D tentatively TRBD2 (6 bases). Germline CDR1 reads ENHRY; CDR2 reads SYGVKD. V shed 6 bases and J shed 3 bases, with 8 bases lying between them. The CDR3 has 12 residues. CDR3 bases: TGTGCCATCAGGGGACTTGAAGAGACCCAGTACTTC. Translation gives CAIRGLEETQYF.

The chain combines TRBV5-1 with TRBJ2-7; 8 nucleotides align to TRBD1. With V trimmed by 3 bases and J by 2 bases, 7 bases remained unmatched. The germline CDR1 and CDR2 sequences are SGHRS and YFSETQ. The CDR3 totals 15 residues. The CDR3 region is CASSSQTGVTYEQYF. For the CDR3, the DNA is TGCGCCAGCAGCTCACAGACAGGGGTTACCTACGAGCAGTACTTC.

The chain combines TRBV24-1 with TRBJ1-3; D gene ambiguous. From germline, CDR1 is KGHDR and CDR2 SFDVKD. The CDR3 spans 17 residues. V was shortened by 3 bases and J by 2 bases, with 16 bases between the two germline ends. The CDR3 DNA follows: TGTGCCACCAGTGATCCGACCCCCTTGACAACTGGAAACACCATATATTTT. This translates into CATSDPTPLTTGNTIYF.

The rearrangement links TRBV25-1 to TRBJ2-3, with D possibly matching TRBD2 (6 bases). V dropped 5 bases and J dropped 2 bases, with 14 bases sitting between them. Germline loops: CDR1 MGHDK, CDR2 SYGVNS. The CDR3 consists of 15 residues. In DNA, the CDR3 is TGTGCCAGCAGTTCTGAAACTAGCCCCACAGATACGCAGTATTTT. It yields the protein CASSSETSPTDTQYF.

This clone was seen just once. The chain joins TRBV7-2 to TRBJ1-2; the D is unclear. The V end was cut by 4 bases, the J end by 4 bases, with 10 bases between. CDR1 is SGHTA and CDR2 is FQGNSA in the germline V gene. This CDR3 comprises 13 residues. CDR3 loop: CASSSPLRYGYTF. For the CDR3, the DNA is TGTGCCAGCAGCTCCCCCCTTCGCTATGGCTACACCTTC.

V gene TRBV7-9 combines with J gene TRBJ2-7; 7 bases are shared with TRBD2. Germline assignment: CDR1 SEHNR and CDR2 FQNEAQ (reference sequence). Trimming at V came to 10 bases and at J to 6 bases, leaving 3 bases not matched to a gene. This CDR3 has 10 amino acids. CDR3 sequence reads: CAIIAGEQYF. DNA for the CDR3: TGTGCCATAATAGCGGGCGAGCAGTACTTC.

The chain employs TRBV28 and TRBJ2-2, with a weak D call TRBD2 (5 bases). V lost 2 bases and J 2 bases, leaving 9 bases between the germline ends. The CDR3 sequence is 15 residues long. CDR1 is MDHEN, CDR2 SYDVKM, per germline. As DNA, the CDR3 is TGTGCCAGCAGTTTAGGCGGGCAAAACACCGGGGAGCTGTTTTTT. Its translation is CASSLGGQNTGELFF.

This chain uses TRBV5-1 with TRBJ2-1, with TRBD2 matching over 12 bases. The V gene's germline CDR1 is SGHRS and CDR2 YFSETQ. V lost 1 base to trimming and J lost 7 bases; unmatched junction nucleotides: 6. CDR3 length: 16 residues. Here the CDR3 reads CASSLTGTSGHNEQFF. The CDR3 DNA is TGCGCCAGCAGCTTGACCGGGACTAGCGGGCATAATGAGCAGTTCTTC.

This sequence joins TRBV24-1 and TRBJ2-1, with 13 bases matching TRBD2. The germline CDR1 and CDR2 sequences are KGHDR and SFDVKD. With 5 bases clipped from V and 8 bases from J, the junction kept 5 bases outside the gene matches. The CDR3 runs 15 residues. In DNA, the CDR3 is TGTGCCACCAGTGGACTAGCGGGGGGAATGTATGAGCAGTTCTTC. It codes for CATSGLAGGMYEQFF.

This sequence joins TRBV29-1 and TRBJ2-1; no clear D gene. CDR3 length: 15 amino acids. The V and J ends lost 0 bases and 0 bases respectively, with 9 bases between them. Germline V gene sequence: CDR1 SQVTM, CDR2 ANQGSEA. The CDR3 region is CSVEEGEYSYNEQFF. The DNA of the CDR3 is TGCAGCGTTGAAGAGGGCGAATACTCCTACAATGAGCAGTTCTTC.